A selection of T cell receptor beta chains follows, all from one sample in a study of a mutant IDH1 vaccine in newly diagnosed glioma. Sequencing was performed with immunoSEQ multiplex PCR; in TCRdb, only in-frame clones are kept and a portion is missing. Among about 34,000 clones listed, over 60% were seen once. Sequencing used peripheral blood mononuclear cells (PBMCs), obtained from a glioma patient treated with radiotherapy, temozolomide or both. The receptors were gathered from a man over 45 with glioma. Some clones in this sample may be carry-over from other donors' samples. Both conserved end residues are trimmed from each CDR3. Size is omitted from some rows. Given values are once, few, many or a class for expanded clones.

.	13	TRBV10-3	TRBJ1-5	AISVGGNSNQPQH
once	12	TRBV6-6	TRBJ1-5	ASSLDGNYKPQH
.	11	TRBV2	TRBJ2-5	ASKQGIGETQY
.	12	TRBV5-1	TRBJ2-7	ASGPGQVIHEQY
.	13	TRBV15	TRBJ1-5	ATSRDPGSNQPQH
.	13	TRBV7-2	TRBJ1-6	ASSLLLGGNSPLH
.	11	TRBV30	TRBJ2-7	AWSDSFSYEQY
.	13	TRBV29-1	TRBJ1-2	SVGTSGAANYGYT
.	14	TRBV28	TRBJ1-1	ASTNPSGGRPTEAF
few	12	TRBV10-3	TRBJ2-1	AISSRDGSNEQF
.	15	TRBV14	TRBJ2-3	ASSQDEVRGGTDTQY
once	13	TRBV29-1	TRBJ2-6	SVEAGFSGANVLT
.	13	TRBV5-5	TRBJ2-5	ASSFRTPSEETQY
.	13	TRBV19	TRBJ2-7	ASSRVRQGKGEQY
few	13	TRBV4-1	TRBJ1-5	ASSQGGGPYQPQH
few	10	TRBV7-8	TRBJ1-5	ASSLAGQPQH
.	13	TRBV4-1	TRBJ2-1	ASRGGQISYNEQF
.	12	TRBV5-5	TRBJ1-4	ASSVQGIAEKLF
.	13	TRBV5-4	TRBJ2-5	ASSFTKGAQETQY
.	11	TRBV29-1	TRBJ2-7	SVAGTEGREQY
.	10	TRBV30	TRBJ1-2	AWKTTIGGYT
.	15	TRBV4-3	TRBJ2-1	ASSQARTSGTDNEQF
.	11	TRBV15	TRBJ1-5	ATNPGVNQPQH
.	11	TRBV27	TRBJ2-7	ASSISPQYEQY
once	14	TRBV4-2	TRBJ2-5	ASSLWGGEGEETQY
.	11	TRBV6-6	TRBJ2-2	ASRREGTGELF
.	15	TRBV7-9	TRBJ2-7	ASSLAYRDTSSYEQY
.	12	TRBV7-2	TRBJ2-3	ASSHAHKRGNQY
.	7	TRBV29-1	TRBJ1-4	SASVELF
.	13	TRBV6-1	TRBJ1-1	ASSEASAVPSEAF
.	13	TRBV18	TRBJ2-5	ASSLPPGLQETQY
once	14	TRBV7-2	TRBJ2-5	ASSFSGTGRQETQY
.	13	TRBV4-2	TRBJ2-3	ASSQTGEVTDTQY
few	11	TRBV4-1	TRBJ1-5	ASSQDGSQPQH
.	12	TRBV6-1	TRBJ2-7	ASSTTMGAYEQY
.	11	TRBV7-2	TRBJ1-2	ASRSARRGGYT
once	15	TRBV11-3	TRBJ2-7	ASSTRLGQGISYEQY
.	11	TRBV11-1	TRBJ1-1	ASSVDVDTEAF
.	9	TRBV7-9	TRBJ1-1	ASSLYQEAF
.	14	TRBV5-6	TRBJ2-7	ASSPRRGRPTYEQY
.	13	TRBV18	TRBJ1-5	ASSPTVGQAQPQH
.	13	TRBV5-4	TRBJ2-3	ASSDRTGRTDTQY
.	13	TRBV6-5	TRBJ2-7	ASSYSRTSGYEQY
.	11	TRBV11-3	TRBJ1-1	ASSSRGKTEAF
.	13	TRBV27	TRBJ1-1	ASSLMTGVNTEAF
.	14	TRBV5-4	TRBJ2-1	ASSLVSDSSYNEQF
.	9	TRBV9	TRBJ2-7	ASSGDYEQY
once	12	TRBV7-2	TRBJ1-2	ASSPDRGPYGYT
.	16	TRBV7-8	TRBJ2-1	ASSSQPAAGLTYNEQF
.	14	TRBV9	TRBJ2-1	ASTTSGISSYNEQF
.	13	TRBV5-6	TRBJ2-3	ASSLPGGHTDTQY
.	12	TRBV28	TRBJ2-5	ASSLQDRQETQY
.	11	TRBV5-1	TRBJ2-3	ASGAPPTDTQY
.	12	TRBV19	TRBJ1-5	ASSPGGFNQPQH